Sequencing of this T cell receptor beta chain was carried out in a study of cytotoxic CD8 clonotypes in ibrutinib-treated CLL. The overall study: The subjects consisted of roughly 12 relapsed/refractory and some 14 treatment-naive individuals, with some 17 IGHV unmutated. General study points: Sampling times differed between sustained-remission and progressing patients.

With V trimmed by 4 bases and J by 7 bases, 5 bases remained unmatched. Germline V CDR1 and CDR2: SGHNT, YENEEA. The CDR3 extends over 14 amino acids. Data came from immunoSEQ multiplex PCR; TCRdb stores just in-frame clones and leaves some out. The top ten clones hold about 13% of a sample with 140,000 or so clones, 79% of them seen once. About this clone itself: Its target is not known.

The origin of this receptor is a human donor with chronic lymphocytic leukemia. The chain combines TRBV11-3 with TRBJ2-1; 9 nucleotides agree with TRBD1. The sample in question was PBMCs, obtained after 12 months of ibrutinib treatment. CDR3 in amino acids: CASSSGTGLNEQFF. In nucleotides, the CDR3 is TGTGCCAGCAGCTCCGGGACAGGGTTGAATGAGCAGTTCTTC. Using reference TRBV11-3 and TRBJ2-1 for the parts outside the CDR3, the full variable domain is EAGVVQSPRYKIIEKKQPVAFWCNPISGHNTLYWYLQNLGQGPELLIRYENEEAVDDSQLPKDRFSAERLKGVDSTLKIQPAELGDSAVYLCASSSGTGLNEQFFGPGTRLTVL.